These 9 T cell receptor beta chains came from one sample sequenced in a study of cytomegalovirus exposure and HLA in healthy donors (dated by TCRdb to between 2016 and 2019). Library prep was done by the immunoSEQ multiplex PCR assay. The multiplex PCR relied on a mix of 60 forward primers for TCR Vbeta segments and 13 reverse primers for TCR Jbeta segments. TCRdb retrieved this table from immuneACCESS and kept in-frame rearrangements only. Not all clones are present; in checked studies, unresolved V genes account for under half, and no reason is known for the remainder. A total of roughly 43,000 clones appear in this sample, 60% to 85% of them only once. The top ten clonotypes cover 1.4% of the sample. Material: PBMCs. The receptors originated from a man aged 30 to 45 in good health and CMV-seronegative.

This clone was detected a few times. The CDR3 loop is CASSEAGGGKNIQYF. In DNA, the CDR3 is TGTGCCAGCAGTGAAGCGGGAGGGGGCAAAAACATTCAGTACTTC. This sequence joins TRBV2 and TRBJ2-4, with D tentatively TRBD2 (7 bases). This CDR3 spans 15 amino acids. Germline V gives CDR1 SNHLY, CDR2 FYNNEI. V was trimmed by 0 bases and J by 3 bases, leaving 9 bases between them.

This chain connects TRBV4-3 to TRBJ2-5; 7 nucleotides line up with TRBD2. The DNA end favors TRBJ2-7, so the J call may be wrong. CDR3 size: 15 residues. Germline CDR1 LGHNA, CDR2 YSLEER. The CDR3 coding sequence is TGCGCCAGCAGCCAAGGGGCCTGGACTAGCTACGAGCAGTACTTC. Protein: CASSQGAWTSYEQYF.

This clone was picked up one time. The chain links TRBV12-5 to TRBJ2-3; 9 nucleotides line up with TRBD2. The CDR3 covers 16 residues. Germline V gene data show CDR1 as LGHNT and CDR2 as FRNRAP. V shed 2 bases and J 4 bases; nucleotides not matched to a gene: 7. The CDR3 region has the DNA TGTGCTAGTGGTTTGTCAGCGGGAGGCCCTCCAGATACGCAGTATTTT. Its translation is CASGLSAGGPPDTQYF.

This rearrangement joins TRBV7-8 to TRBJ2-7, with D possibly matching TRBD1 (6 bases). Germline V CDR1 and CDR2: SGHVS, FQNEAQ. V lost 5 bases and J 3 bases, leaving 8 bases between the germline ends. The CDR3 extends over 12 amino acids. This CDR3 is CASSQDSYEQYF. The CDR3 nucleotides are TGTGCCAGCAGCCAGGACAGCTACGAGCAGTACTTC.

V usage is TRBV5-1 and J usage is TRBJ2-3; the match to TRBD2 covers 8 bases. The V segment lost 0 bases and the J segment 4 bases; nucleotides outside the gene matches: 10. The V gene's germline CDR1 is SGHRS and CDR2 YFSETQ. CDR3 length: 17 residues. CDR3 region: CASSLGYSGTGSDTQYF. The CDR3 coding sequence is TGCGCCAGCAGCTTGGGGTATAGCGGGACCGGCTCAGATACGCAGTATTTT.

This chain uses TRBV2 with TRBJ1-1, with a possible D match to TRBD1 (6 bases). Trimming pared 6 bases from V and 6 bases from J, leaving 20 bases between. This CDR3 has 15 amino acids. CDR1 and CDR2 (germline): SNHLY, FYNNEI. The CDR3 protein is CASSTPRGGAPEAFF. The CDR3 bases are TGTGCCAGCAGCACCCCCCGGGGGGGGGCTCCTGAAGCTTTCTTT. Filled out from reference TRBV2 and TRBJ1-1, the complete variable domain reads EPEVTQTPSHQVTQMGQEVILRCVPISNHLYFYWYRQILGQKVEFLVSFYNNEISEKSEIFDDQFSVERPDGSNFTLKIRSTKLEDSAMYFCASSTPRGGAPEAFFGQGTRLTVV.

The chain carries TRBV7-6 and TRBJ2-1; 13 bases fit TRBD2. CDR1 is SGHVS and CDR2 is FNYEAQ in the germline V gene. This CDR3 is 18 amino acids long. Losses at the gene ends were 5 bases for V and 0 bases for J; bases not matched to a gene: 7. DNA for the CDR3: TGTGCCAGCAGCAATCCACGGACTAGCGGGAGCTCCTACAATGAGCAGTTCTTC. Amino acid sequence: CASSNPRTSGSSYNEQFF.

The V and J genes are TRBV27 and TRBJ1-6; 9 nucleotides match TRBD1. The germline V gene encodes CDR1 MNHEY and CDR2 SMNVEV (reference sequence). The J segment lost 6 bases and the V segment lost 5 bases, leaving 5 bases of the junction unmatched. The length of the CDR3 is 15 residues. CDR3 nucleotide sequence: TGTGCCAGCAGTACGACAGGGGGGGGTAATTCACCCCTCCACTTT. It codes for CASSTTGGGNSPLHF.

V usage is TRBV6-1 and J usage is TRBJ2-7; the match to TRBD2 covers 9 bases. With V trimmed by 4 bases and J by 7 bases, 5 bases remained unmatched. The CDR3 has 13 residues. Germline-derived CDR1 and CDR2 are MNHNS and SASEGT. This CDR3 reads CASSVGLASEQYF. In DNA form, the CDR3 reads TGTGCCAGCAGTGTTGGACTAGCGAGTGAGCAGTACTTC.